This T cell receptor (beta chain) stems from a study of radiotherapy plus CTLA-4 blockade in lung cancer. In the study overall: The study recorded objective responses in around 18% of patients and disease control in 31%. Study observations and caveats: Best predicting response, reportedly, were early blood T cell clone dynamics, with interferon-beta. Blood TCR clones of tumor origin expanded after radiotherapy plus ipilimumab.

Germline V gene lookup returns CDR1 SGHTA and CDR2 FQGNSA. Trimming shortened V by 0 bases and J by 0 bases, and 6 bases separated the two germline ends. There are 15 residues in the CDR3. Method: immunoSEQ multiplex PCR; TCRdb's copy keeps in-frame clones and lacks some. Among about 24,000 clones listed, around 70% were seen once. In the case of this clone: The antigen is not known.

Focal radiation with ipilimumab CTLA-4 blockade was given to patients with chemo-refractory metastatic non-small-cell lung cancer. This TCR was sampled from a human donor with non-small cell lung cancer whose response to radiotherapy plus ipilimumab could not be evaluated. Source: peripheral blood, taken from a patient treated with radiotherapy plus ipilimumab. The chain is built from TRBV7-2 and TRBJ1-3, with a weak D call TRBD1 (5 bases). CDR3 residues: CASSLAGASGNTIYF. For the CDR3, the DNA is TGTGCCAGCAGCTTAGCAGGGGCCTCTGGAAACACCATATATTTT. The full variable domain, rest sourced from reference TRBV7-2 and TRBJ1-3, is GAGVSQSPSNKVTEKGKDVELRCDPISGHTALYWYRQSLGQGLEFLIYFQGNSAPDKSGLPSDRFSAERTGGSVSTLTIQRTQQEDSAVYLCASSLAGASGNTIYFGEGSWLTVV.